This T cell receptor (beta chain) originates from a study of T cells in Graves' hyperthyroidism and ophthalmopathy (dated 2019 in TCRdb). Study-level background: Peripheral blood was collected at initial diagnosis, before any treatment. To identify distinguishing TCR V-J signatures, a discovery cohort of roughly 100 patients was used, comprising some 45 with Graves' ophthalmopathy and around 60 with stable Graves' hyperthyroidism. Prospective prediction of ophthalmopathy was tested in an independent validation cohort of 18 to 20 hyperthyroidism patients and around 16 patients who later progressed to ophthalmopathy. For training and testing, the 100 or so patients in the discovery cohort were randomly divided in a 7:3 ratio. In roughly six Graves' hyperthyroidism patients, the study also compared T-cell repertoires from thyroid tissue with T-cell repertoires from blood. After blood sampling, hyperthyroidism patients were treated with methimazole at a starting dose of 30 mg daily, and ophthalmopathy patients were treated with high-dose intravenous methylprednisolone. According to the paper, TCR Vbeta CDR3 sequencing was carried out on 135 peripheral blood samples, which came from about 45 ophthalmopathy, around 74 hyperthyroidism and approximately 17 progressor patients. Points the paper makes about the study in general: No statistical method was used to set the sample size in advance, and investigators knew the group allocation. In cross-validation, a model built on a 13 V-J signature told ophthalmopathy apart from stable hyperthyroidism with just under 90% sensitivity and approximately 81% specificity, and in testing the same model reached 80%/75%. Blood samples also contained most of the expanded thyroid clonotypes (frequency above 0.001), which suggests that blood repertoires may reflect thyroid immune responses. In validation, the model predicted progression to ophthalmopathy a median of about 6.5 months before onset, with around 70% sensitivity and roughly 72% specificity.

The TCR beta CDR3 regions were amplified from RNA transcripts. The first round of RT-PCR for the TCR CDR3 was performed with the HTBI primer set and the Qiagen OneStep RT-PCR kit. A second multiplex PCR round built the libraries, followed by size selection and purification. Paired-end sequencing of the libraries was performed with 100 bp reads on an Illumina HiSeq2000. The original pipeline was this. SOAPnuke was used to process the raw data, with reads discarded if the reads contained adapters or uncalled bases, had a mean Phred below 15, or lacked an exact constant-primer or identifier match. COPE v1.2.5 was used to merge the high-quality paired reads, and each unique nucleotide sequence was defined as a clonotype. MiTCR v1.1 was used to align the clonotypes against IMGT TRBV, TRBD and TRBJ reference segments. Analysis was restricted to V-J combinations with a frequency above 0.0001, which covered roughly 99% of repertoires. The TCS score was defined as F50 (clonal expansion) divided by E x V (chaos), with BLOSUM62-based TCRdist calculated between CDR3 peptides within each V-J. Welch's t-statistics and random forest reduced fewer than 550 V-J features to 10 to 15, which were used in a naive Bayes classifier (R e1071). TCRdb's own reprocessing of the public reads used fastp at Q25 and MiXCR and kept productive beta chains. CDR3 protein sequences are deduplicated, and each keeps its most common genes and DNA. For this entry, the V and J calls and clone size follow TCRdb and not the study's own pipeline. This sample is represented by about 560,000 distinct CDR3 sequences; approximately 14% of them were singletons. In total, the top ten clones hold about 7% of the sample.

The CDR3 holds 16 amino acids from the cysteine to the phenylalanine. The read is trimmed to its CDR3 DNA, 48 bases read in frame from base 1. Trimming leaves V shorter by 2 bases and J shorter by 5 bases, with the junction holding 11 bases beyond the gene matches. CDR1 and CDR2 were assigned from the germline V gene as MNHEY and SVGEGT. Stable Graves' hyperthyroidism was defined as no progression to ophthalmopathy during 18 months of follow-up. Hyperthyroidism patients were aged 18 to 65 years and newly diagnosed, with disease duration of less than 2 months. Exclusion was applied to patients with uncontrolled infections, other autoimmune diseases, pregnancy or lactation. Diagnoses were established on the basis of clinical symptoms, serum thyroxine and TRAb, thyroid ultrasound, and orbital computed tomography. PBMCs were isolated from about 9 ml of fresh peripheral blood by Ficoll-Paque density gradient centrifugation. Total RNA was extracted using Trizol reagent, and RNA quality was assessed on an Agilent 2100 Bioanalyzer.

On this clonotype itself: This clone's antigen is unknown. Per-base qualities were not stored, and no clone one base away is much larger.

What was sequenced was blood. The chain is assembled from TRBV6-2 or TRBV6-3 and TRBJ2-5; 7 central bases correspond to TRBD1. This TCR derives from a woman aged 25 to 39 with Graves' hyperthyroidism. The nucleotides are TGTGCCAGCAGTTACCTGAGGGACAGCCCGAGGGAGACCCAGTACTTC. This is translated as CASSYLRDSPRETQYF.